The sample holds a few counts of the clone carrying this T cell receptor beta chain. Its target is not known. These data originate in a study of ipilimumab plus nivolumab after autologous stem cell transplantation. For the study at large: Myeloma cases were transplant-naive high-risk or relapsed within 3 years post first autologous transplant. The study, taken as a whole, reports: Per the authors, repertoire, Treg and microbiota data justify further study.

Repertoires were generated with immunoSEQ multiplex PCR, while TCRdb's copy carries only in-frame clones and drops some. The sample carries some 46,000 clones, over 75% recorded once. The CDR3 totals 14 residues. V shed 4 bases and J shed 4 bases, with 12 bases lying between them. CDR1 and CDR2 from the germline V gene are SGDLS and YYNGEE. Patients received nivolumab 3 mg/kg at weeks 1, 4, 7, 10, then fortnightly to week 26. The receptor comes from a male donor with multiple myeloma. This specimen consisted of PBMCs, obtained in a trial of ipilimumab plus nivolumab as post-transplant consolidation. V and J are TRBV9 and TRBJ1-5; D possibly corresponds to TRBD1 (5 bases). CDR3 amino acids: CASSRDSLNQPQHF. For the CDR3, the DNA is TGTGCCAGCAGCAGAGACAGTCTTAATCAGCCCCAGCATTTT.